This passage covers 14 T cell receptor beta chains from one sample sequenced in a study of cytotoxic CD8 clonotypes in ibrutinib-treated CLL. Only in-frame clones appear in the TCRdb table, and some are missing; sequencing was by immunoSEQ multiplex PCR. The sample has about 92,000 clones, about 74% seen once; the top ten hold around 25%. The sequencing here drew on PBMCs, taken after 24 months of ibrutinib treatment. Receptors were obtained from a human donor with chronic lymphocytic leukemia.

V and J are TRBV6-6 and TRBJ1-1; no reliable D call. Germline assignment: CDR1 MNHNY and CDR2 SVGAGI (reference sequence). The CDR3 runs 13 residues. Trimming cost V 4 bases and J 11 bases, with 17 bases left between them. CDR3 region: CASSSPRQIGAFF. The CDR3 nucleotides are TGTGCCAGCAGTTCACCCCGGCAGATCGGGGCTTTCTTT.

This chain connects TRBV6-1 to TRBJ2-1, with TRBD2 as a possible D gene (6 bases). The germline gives CDR1 MNHNS, CDR2 SASEGT. The CDR3 contains 14 residues. V was clipped by 9 bases and J by 0 bases, with 12 bases between them. CDR3 in amino acids: CASGDFSSYNEQFF. The CDR3 DNA sequence: TGTGCCAGTGGGGACTTTAGCTCCTACAATGAGCAGTTCTTC.

The rearrangement links TRBV7-6 to TRBJ2-3, with D unclear. This CDR3 contains 16 residues. Trimming pared 3 bases from V and 2 bases from J, leaving 15 bases between. Germline CDR1 is SGHVS and CDR2 is FNYEAQ. The CDR3 DNA reads as TGTGCCAGCAGCTTGGGCGGCGGAATCCTCACAGATACGCAGTATTTT. Its translation: CASSLGGGILTDTQYF.

The sample holds a few counts of this clone. The genes are TRBV19 and TRBJ1-5; tentative D call: TRBD1 (5 bases). Germline-derived CDR1 and CDR2 are LNHDA and SQIVND (reference sequence). V was cut by 6 bases and J by 3 bases, with 15 bases left in between. The CDR3 is 15 amino acids. The CDR3 protein is CASRTGRDPNQPQHF. As DNA, the CDR3 is TGTGCCAGTAGGACCGGGAGGGACCCCAATCAGCCCCAGCATTTT. The full variable domain, in which reference TRBV19 and TRBJ1-5 provide the parts outside the CDR3, is DGGITQSPKYLFRKEGQNVTLSCEQNLNHDAMYWYRQDPGQGLRLIYYSQIVNDFQKGDIAEGYSVSREKKESFPLTVTSAQKNPTAFYLCASRTGRDPNQPQHFGDGTRLSIL.

V usage is TRBV4-1 and J usage is TRBJ1-2; D perhaps matches TRBD1 (6 bases). The V gene lost 1 base and the J gene lost 4 bases, with 10 bases spanning the gap. Germline CDR1 is MGHRA and CDR2 is YSYEKL. The CDR3 totals 14 residues. CDR3 in amino acids: CASSQGRTAYGYTF. CDR3 sequence (DNA): TGCGCCAGCAGCCAAGGCCGGACAGCCTATGGCTACACCTTC.

The chain links TRBV18 to TRBJ2-3; D may be TRBD1 (5 bases). The germline V and J ends were trimmed by 4 bases and 4 bases, with 12 bases remaining between them. The CDR3 contains 14 residues. The germline CDR1 and CDR2 sequences are KGHSH and LQKENI. CDR3 bases: TGTGCCAGCTCACGGGATAAGGGGCCAGATACGCAGTATTTT. Amino acids: CASSRDKGPDTQYF.

The chain recombines TRBV7-9 with TRBJ2-7; possibly TRBD1 for D (6 bases). Germline CDR1 reads SEHNR; CDR2 reads FQNEAQ (reference sequence). V was shortened by 5 bases and J by 5 bases, with 10 bases between the two germline ends. CDR3 length: 12 amino acids. The CDR3 sequence is CASSRQGHEQYF. In nucleotides, the CDR3 is TGTGCCAGCAGCCGGCAGGGGCACGAGCAGTACTTC.

The CDR3 sequence is CASSRTGSTDTQYF. The CDR3 DNA follows: TGTGCCAGCAGCCGAACAGGGAGCACAGATACGCAGTATTTT. This sequence joins TRBV9 and TRBJ2-3; D may be TRBD1 (6 bases). The ends were cut back, 4 bases at V and 0 bases at J, with 9 bases in the middle. Germline-derived CDR1 and CDR2 are SGDLS and YYNGEE. The CDR3 has 14 amino acids. Variable domain in full (rest from reference TRBV9 and TRBJ2-3): DSGVTQTPKHLITATGQRVTLRCSPRSGDLSVYWYQQSLDQGLQFLIQYYNGEERAKGNILERFSAQQFPDLHSELNLSSLELGDSALYFCASSRTGSTDTQYFGPGTRLTVL.

The chain carries TRBV30 and TRBJ2-2; the match to TRBD2 covers 8 bases. Germline trimming cut 2 bases from V and 4 bases from J; bases unmatched to any gene: 12. Germline V lookup: CDR1 GTSNPN, CDR2 SVGIG (reference sequence). The CDR3 contains 17 residues. The CDR3 DNA is TGTGCCTGGAGTACCCGGGGGGGGCCGAAAATCACCGGGGAGCTGTTTTTT. This sequence encodes CAWSTRGGPKITGELFF.

This chain uses TRBV27 with TRBJ1-1; 11 bases are a match to TRBD1. J was trimmed by 3 bases and V by 5 bases; bases with no gene match: 8. Germline-derived CDR1 and CDR2 are MNHEY and SMNVEV (reference sequence). The CDR3 consists of 16 residues. CDR3 DNA: TGTGCCAGCAGTCCCCGGACAGGGGGCGTGGACACTGAAGCTTTCTTT. Translation: CASSPRTGGVDTEAFF.

This clone appeared a single time. The chain couples TRBV5-5 to TRBJ2-2; a weak D match, TRBD2 (6 bases). This CDR3 spans 15 amino acids. Germline V gene sequence: CDR1 SGHKS, CDR2 YYEKEE (reference sequence). Trimming stripped 3 bases from V and 2 bases from J, with 11 bases between. This chain's CDR3 is CASSYRTTNTGELFF. The CDR3 DNA follows: TGTGCCAGCAGCTACCGGACTACCAACACCGGGGAGCTGTTTTTT. The whole variable domain, filled in from reference TRBV5-5 and TRBJ2-2, reads DAGVTQSPTHLIKTRGQQVTLRCSPISGHKSVSWYQQVLGQGPQFIFQYYEKEERGRGNFPDRFSARQFPNYSSELNVNALLLGDSALYLCASSYRTTNTGELFFGEGSRLTVL.

This chain links TRBV7-2 with TRBJ2-2; no clear D gene. Deletions cut 0 bases from V and 4 bases from J, with 6 bases between. Per germline, CDR1 SGHTA and CDR2 FQGNSA. This CDR3 is built from 14 residues. Here the CDR3 DNA reads TGTGCCAGCAGCTTAGCCCCAACCACCGGGGAGCTGTTTTTT. This gives the protein CASSLAPTTGELFF.

Regarding this clone: Sequence at one end of the junction differs from germline and may be a read error. The chain uses TRBV10-3 and TRBJ1-3; no firm D call. Germline loops: CDR1 ENHRY, CDR2 SYGVKD. The CDR3 length is 13 residues. The chain's CDR3 is CAISFGPGNTIYF. The CDR3 coding sequence is TGTGCCATCAGCTTCGGACCTGGGAACACCATATATTTT.

This chain uses TRBV19 with TRBJ2-7; 11 bases line up with TRBD1. The CDR3 contains 15 residues. In germline, CDR1 is LNHDA, CDR2 SQIVND (reference sequence). The V segment lost 6 bases and the J segment 5 bases; nucleotides outside the gene matches: 9. Here the CDR3 reads CASRVGQGAPHEQYF. CDR3 DNA: TGTGCCAGTAGAGTCGGACAGGGGGCGCCCCACGAGCAGTACTTC.